The text below deals with one T cell receptor beta chain. This sample is part of a study of control samples from healthy donors and cancer patients. Germline lookup yields CDR1 SNHLY and CDR2 FYNNEI. The CDR3 sequence is 13 residues long. V lost 3 bases and J lost 9, with 12 bases in between. The assay was immunoSEQ multiplex PCR, and TCRdb's table has in-frame clones only and misses some. The sample records 130,000 or so clones, about 88% being singletons. This chain connects TRBV2 to TRBJ2-1, with D unresolved. Sequencing used blood. The TCR originated in a man over 45 in good health. The CDR3 DNA is TGTGCCAGCAGTGATGGGCCTTGGGGTGAGCAGTTCTTC. It specifies CASSDGPWGEQFF.